This T cell receptor (beta chain) comes out of a study of cytomegalovirus exposure and HLA in healthy donors. Overall study results and limits: Researchers reported in a later analysis that a missense DCLRE1C variant was tied to TCR beta V- and J-gene trimming.

This CDR3 comprises 15 residues. V gave up 1 base and J gave up 6 bases, with 15 bases separating them. The germline gives CDR1 MNHNS, CDR2 SASEGT. The PCR had 60 Vbeta and 13 Jbeta primers. Generated by immunoSEQ multiplex PCR, the TCRdb table keeps only in-frame clones and is missing some. The repertoire has over 95,000 clones, 74% of them found once; the top ten carry more than 2%. Of note for this clone: No antigen is known for it.

The TCR sequence derives from a human donor in good health. Sequencing was done on a sample of PBMCs. The chain has TRBV6-1 and TRBJ1-2, with D perhaps TRBD1 (5 bases). CDR3 sequence: CASSEGAGMANGYTF. The CDR3 DNA reads TGTGCCAGCAGTGAAGGAGCAGGGATGGCGAATGGCTACACCTTC.